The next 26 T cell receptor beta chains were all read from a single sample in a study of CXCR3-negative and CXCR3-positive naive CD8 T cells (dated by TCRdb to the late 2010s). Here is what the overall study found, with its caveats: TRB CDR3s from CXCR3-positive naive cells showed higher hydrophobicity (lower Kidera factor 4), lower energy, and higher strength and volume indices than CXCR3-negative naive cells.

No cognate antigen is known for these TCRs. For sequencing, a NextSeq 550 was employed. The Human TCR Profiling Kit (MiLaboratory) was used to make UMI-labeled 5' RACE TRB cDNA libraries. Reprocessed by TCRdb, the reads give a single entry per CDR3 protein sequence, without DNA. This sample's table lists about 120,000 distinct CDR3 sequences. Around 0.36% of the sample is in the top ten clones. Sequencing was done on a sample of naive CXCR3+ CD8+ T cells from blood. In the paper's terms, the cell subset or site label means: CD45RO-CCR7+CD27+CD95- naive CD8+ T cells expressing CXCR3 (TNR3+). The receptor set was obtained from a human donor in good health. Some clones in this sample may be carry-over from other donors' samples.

This CDR3 is CASSVGLNTGELFF. This chain connects TRBV7-3 to TRBJ2-2; TCRdb reports TRBD2, a call that lacks DNA to check it against. This CDR3 contains 14 residues. CDR1 and CDR2 from the germline V gene are SGHTA and FQGTGA.

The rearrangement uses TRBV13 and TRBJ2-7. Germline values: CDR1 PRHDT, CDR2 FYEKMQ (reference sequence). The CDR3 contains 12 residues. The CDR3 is CASRIGPYEQYF.

The CDR3: CASSPQGDGNEQFF. The chain uses TRBV7-8 and TRBJ2-1; the D call of TRBD1 rests on TCRdb alone, since no DNA is present to check it. Germline CDR1 and CDR2: SGHVS and FQNEAQ. The CDR3 contains 14 residues.

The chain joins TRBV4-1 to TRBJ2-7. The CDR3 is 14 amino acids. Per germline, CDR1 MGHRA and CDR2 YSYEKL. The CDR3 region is CASSQAKSSYEQYF.

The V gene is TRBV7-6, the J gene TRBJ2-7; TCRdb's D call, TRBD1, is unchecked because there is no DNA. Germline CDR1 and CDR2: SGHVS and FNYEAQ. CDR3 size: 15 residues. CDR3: CASSSYRDRECEQYF.

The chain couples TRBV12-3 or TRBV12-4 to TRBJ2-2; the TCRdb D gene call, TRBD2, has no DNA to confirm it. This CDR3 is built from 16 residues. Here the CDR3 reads CASSLVIAGAAGELFF.

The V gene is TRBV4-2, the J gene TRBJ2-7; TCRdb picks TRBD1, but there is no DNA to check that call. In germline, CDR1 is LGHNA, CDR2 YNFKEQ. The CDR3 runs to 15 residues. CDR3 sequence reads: CASSQVGGSSYEQYF.

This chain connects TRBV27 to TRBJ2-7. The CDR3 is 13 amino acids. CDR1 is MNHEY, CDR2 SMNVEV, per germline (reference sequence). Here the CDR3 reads CASSVGSSYEQYF.

Here the CDR3 reads CASSFWQGTDTQYF. The rearrangement links TRBV5-4 to TRBJ2-3; TCRdb lists TRBD1, though no DNA is available to test this call. CDR3 length: 14 residues. Germline CDR1 is SGHNT and CDR2 is YYREEE (reference sequence).

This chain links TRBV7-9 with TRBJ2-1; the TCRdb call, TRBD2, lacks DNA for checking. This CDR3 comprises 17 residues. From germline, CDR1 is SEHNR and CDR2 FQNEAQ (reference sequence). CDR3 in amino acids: CASSLVWGTSGGNEQFF.

Here the CDR3 reads CASSLTLLPRDNEQFF. The chain is built from TRBV5-1 and TRBJ2-1; there is no DNA to check the TCRdb D call of TRBD2. The CDR3 extends over 16 amino acids. Germline values: CDR1 SGHRS, CDR2 YFSETQ.

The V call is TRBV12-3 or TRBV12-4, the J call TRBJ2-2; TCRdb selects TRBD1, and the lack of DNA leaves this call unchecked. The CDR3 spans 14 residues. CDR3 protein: CASRRQGVTGELFF.

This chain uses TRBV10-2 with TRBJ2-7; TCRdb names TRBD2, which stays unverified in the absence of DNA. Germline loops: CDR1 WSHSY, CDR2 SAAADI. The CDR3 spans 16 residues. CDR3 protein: CASTLVEGLAAYEQYF.

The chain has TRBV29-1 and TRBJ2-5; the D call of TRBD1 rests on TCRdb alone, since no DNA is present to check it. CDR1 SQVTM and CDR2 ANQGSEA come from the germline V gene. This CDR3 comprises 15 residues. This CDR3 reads CSVWLGQGAGETQYF.

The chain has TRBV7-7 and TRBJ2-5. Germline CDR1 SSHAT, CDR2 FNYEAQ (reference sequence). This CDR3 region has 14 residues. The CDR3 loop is CASSLDSIQETQYF.

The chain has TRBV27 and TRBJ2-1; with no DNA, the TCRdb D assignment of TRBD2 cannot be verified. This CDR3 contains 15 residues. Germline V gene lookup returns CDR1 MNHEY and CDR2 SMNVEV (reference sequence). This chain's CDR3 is CASTTGLVNYNEQFF.

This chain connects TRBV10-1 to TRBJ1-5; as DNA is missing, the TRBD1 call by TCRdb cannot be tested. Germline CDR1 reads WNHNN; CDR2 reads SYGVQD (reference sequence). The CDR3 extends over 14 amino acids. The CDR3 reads CASTIQGRGQPQHF.

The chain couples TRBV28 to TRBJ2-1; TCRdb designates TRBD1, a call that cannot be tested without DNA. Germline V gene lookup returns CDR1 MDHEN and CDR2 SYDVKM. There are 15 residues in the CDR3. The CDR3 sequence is CASSFSSGTYNEQFF.

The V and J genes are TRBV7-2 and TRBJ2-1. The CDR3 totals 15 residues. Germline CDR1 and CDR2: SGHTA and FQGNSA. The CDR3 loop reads CASSFRVASYNEQFF. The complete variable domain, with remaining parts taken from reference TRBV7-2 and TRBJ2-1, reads GAGVSQSPSNKVTEKGKDVELRCDPISGHTALYWYRQSLGQGLEFLIYFQGNSAPDKSGLPSDRFSAERTGGSVSTLTIQRTQQEDSAVYLCASSFRVASYNEQFFGPGTRLTVL.

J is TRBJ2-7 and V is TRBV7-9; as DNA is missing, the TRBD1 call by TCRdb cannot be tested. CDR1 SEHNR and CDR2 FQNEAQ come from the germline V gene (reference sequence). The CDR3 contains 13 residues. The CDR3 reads CASSIPGGYEQYF.

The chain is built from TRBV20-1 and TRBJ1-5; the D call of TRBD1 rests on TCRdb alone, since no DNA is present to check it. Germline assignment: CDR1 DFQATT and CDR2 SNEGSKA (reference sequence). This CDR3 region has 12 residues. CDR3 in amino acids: CSAKTGNQPQHF.

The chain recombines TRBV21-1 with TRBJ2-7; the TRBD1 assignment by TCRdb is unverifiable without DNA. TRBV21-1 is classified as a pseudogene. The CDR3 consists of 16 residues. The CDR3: CASSKVSGGESYEQYF.

CDR3 protein: CASSRTGSYNSPLHF. This sequence joins TRBV28 and TRBJ1-6; TCRdb returns TRBD1, unconfirmable since there is no DNA. Germline values: CDR1 MDHEN, CDR2 SYDVKM. The CDR3 is made up of 15 amino acids.

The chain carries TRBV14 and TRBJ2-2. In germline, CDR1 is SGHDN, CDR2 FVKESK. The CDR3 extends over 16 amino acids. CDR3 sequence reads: CASSHLTRTNTGELFF.

CDR3 sequence: CASTSVGTSYEQYF. The chain joins TRBV11-2 to TRBJ2-7. This CDR3 is 14 amino acids long. In germline, CDR1 is SGHAT, CDR2 FQNNGV.

The CDR3 sequence is CASSLTAGDYTGELFF. This chain links TRBV5-1 with TRBJ2-2; absent DNA, TCRdb's TRBD2 call cannot be checked. The CDR3 is 16 amino acids. Germline V gives CDR1 SGHRS, CDR2 YFSETQ.